These 18 T cell receptor beta chains were all obtained from the same sample, sequenced in a study of blood T cell repertoires in COVID-19. Clones were read by immunoSEQ multiplex PCR, and TCRdb kept only the in-frame ones, dropping some. The sample holds under 300,000 clones, roughly nine tenths seen once. The sample comprised PBMCs or T cells enriched from blood (not recorded which). Every receptor here comes from a woman in her fifties or sixties who had recovered from COVID-19.

The V call is TRBV6-5, the J call TRBJ1-6; possible D gene TRBD1, 5 bases. The germline V gene has CDR1 MNHEY and CDR2 SVGAGI. V was trimmed by 2 bases and J by 8 bases, leaving 16 bases between them. The CDR3 sequence is 16 residues long. CDR3 residues: CASSYVGGSMDSPLHF. The CDR3 coding sequence is TGTGCCAGCAGTTACGTCGGGGGTTCTATGGATTCACCCCTCCACTTT.

The chain has TRBV28 and TRBJ2-5; 9 bases are a match to TRBD2. CDR1 and CDR2 (germline): MDHEN, SYDVKM. With 5 bases clipped from V and 4 bases from J, the junction kept 8 bases outside the gene matches. The CDR3 has 15 amino acids. The CDR3 DNA reads TGTGCCAGCAGTAGGCGGGGGGGGTCGGGAGAGACCCAGTACTTC. It specifies CASSRRGGSGETQYF.

In this sample, this clone turned up many times. This sequence joins TRBV10-2 and TRBJ2-1; 8 bases are shared with TRBD2. CDR1 is WSHSY, CDR2 SAAADI, per germline. V dropped 0 bases and J dropped 2; count of bases not matched to a gene: 3. The CDR3 is made up of 16 amino acids. The CDR3 bases are TGCGCCAGCAGTGAGTCGACGCGGGAGGCCTACAATGAGCAGTTCTTC. Translated, it gives CASSESTREAYNEQFF.

This clone was counted a few times. The chain joins TRBV10-1 to TRBJ2-3, with a possible D match to TRBD2 (5 bases). The germline CDR1 and CDR2 sequences are WNHNN and SYGVQD (reference sequence). CDR3 length: 14 amino acids. Trimming shortened V by 3 bases and J by 4 bases, and 11 bases separated the two germline ends. This CDR3 reads CASSDPAASDTQYF. The CDR3 bases are TGCGCCAGCAGTGACCCAGCGGCGTCAGATACGCAGTATTTT.

V is TRBV28 and J is TRBJ1-1; 10 bases line up with TRBD1. Germline V lookup: CDR1 MDHEN, CDR2 SYDVKM. The CDR3 loop spans 13 amino acids. V was pared by 8 bases and J by 5 bases, with 5 bases of the junction left unmatched. The CDR3 here is CASETGGGTEAFF. CDR3 nucleotides: TGTGCCAGCGAGACAGGGGGCGGAACTGAAGCTTTCTTT.

The chain employs TRBV7-3 and TRBJ2-3, with a possible D match to TRBD1 (5 bases). The CDR3 totals 15 residues. The ends were cut back, 1 base at V and 2 bases at J, with 10 bases in the middle. Germline values: CDR1 SGHTA, CDR2 FQGTGA. The chain's CDR3 is CASSLRGGPTDTQYF. CDR3 in DNA: TGTGCCAGCAGCTTAAGGGGCGGTCCCACAGATACGCAGTATTTT.

V and J are TRBV3-1 (or the pseudogene TRBV3-2) and TRBJ1-1; weak D call: TRBD1 (6 bases). V was pared by 5 bases and J by 5 bases, with 9 bases between. Germline-derived CDR1 and CDR2 are LGHDT and YNNKEL (reference sequence). This CDR3 has 12 amino acids. CDR3 bases: TGTGCCAGCAGCAACAGGGAAACTGAAGCTTTCTTT. It codes for CASSNRETEAFF.

As DNA, the CDR3 is TGTGCCAGCAGCCTTACAGGCCCTGAAGCTTTCTTT. It is translated as CASSLTGPEAFF. The rearrangement uses TRBV7-9 and TRBJ1-1; tentatively, D is TRBD1 (5 bases). This CDR3 is 12 amino acids long. Looked up from germline, CDR1 is SEHNR and CDR2 is FQNEAQ (reference sequence). V lost 5 bases to trimming and J lost 6 bases, with 10 bases between them.

This clone came up a few times. Other nucleotide sequences in the sample specify the same CDR3. The chain recombines TRBV7-2 with TRBJ1-5, with D tentatively TRBD1 (6 bases). Germline CDR1 is SGHTA and CDR2 is FQGNSA. CDR3 length: 14 amino acids. V lost 3 bases, J lost 2 bases, and 8 bases lay in between. In nucleotides, the CDR3 is TGTGCCAGCAGCTTGAGACAGGGCAATCAGCCCCAGCATTTT. Translation gives CASSLRQGNQPQHF. The variable domain in full, completed from reference TRBV7-2 and TRBJ1-5, reads GAGVSQSPSNKVTEKGKDVELRCDPISGHTALYWYRQSLGQGLEFLIYFQGNSAPDKSGLPSDRFSAERTGGSVSTLTIQRTQQEDSAVYLCASSLRQGNQPQHFGDGTRLSIL.

V usage is TRBV27 and J usage is TRBJ2-2; no definite D call. Germline V CDR1 and CDR2: MNHEY, SMNVEV (reference sequence). The V end lost 3 bases, the J end lost 4 bases, and 12 bases lay between the germline ends. There are 15 residues in the CDR3. DNA of the CDR3: TGTGCCAGCAGTTTTGCCGCCGGTGTCACCGGGGAGCTGTTTTTT. This sequence encodes CASSFAAGVTGELFF.

This chain connects TRBV28 to TRBJ2-7; 8 bases line up with TRBD1. V gave up 1 base and J gave up 5 bases; unmatched junction bases: 7. The V gene's germline CDR1 is MDHEN and CDR2 SYDVKM. The CDR3 spans 15 residues. The CDR3 region is CASSLSDRVFDEQYF. The CDR3 DNA reads as TGTGCCAGCAGTTTATCGGACAGGGTCTTTGACGAGCAGTACTTC.

The gene calls are TRBV7-9 and TRBJ2-3; 8 positions agree with TRBD2. This CDR3 spans 19 amino acids. From germline, CDR1 is SEHNR and CDR2 FQNEAQ (reference sequence). J was trimmed by 1 base and V by 3 bases; bases with no gene match: 15. Here the CDR3 DNA reads TGTGCCAGCAGCTTCGGCTACGCGGGGGGTTTCATGGGCACAGATACGCAGTATTTT. Translation: CASSFGYAGGFMGTDTQYF.

The chain employs TRBV7-3 and TRBJ2-3, with D unclear. V shed 5 bases and J shed 4 bases, with 10 bases lying between them. Germline CDR1 and CDR2: SGHTA and FQGTGA. The CDR3 covers 13 residues. CDR3 sequence: CASSVTRADTQYF. The DNA of the CDR3 is TGTGCCAGCAGCGTCACTCGAGCAGATACGCAGTATTTT.

The J gene is TRBJ2-3, the V gene TRBV7-8; 9 bases map to TRBD1. Germline CDR1 SGHVS, CDR2 FQNEAQ. V lost 5 bases, J lost 2 bases, and 8 bases stayed unmatched. The CDR3 contains 16 residues. The chain's CDR3 is CASSPAGQGNTDTQYF. The CDR3 coding sequence is TGTGCCAGCAGCCCGGCGGGACAGGGAAACACAGATACGCAGTATTTT.

The rearrangement links TRBV19 to TRBJ1-1; D unclear. Trimming took 4 bases from V and 4 from J, leaving 19 bases between them. Germline V lookup: CDR1 LNHDA, CDR2 SQIVND (reference sequence). This CDR3 comprises 16 residues. The CDR3: CASSTAGGWGSTEAFF. Here the CDR3 DNA reads TGTGCCAGTAGTACCGCCGGCGGGTGGGGTAGCACTGAAGCTTTCTTT.

The count of this clone is one. The rearrangement joins TRBV19 to TRBJ2-7; D possibly corresponds to TRBD1 (6 bases). V was shortened by 3 bases and J by 4 bases, with 10 bases between the two germline ends. This CDR3 has 13 residues. The V gene's germline CDR1 is LNHDA and CDR2 SQIVND (reference sequence). The CDR3, as DNA: TGTGCCAGTAGTATGGTCAGGGGATACGAGCAGTACTTC. Protein: CASSMVRGYEQYF. The entire variable domain, with the rest obtained from reference TRBV19 and TRBJ2-7, is as follows: DGGITQSPKYLFRKEGQNVTLSCEQNLNHDAMYWYRQDPGQGLRLIYYSQIVNDFQKGDIAEGYSVSREKKESFPLTVTSAQKNPTAFYLCASSMVRGYEQYFGPGTRLTVT.

The genes are TRBV5-1 and TRBJ2-5; D gene unclear. This CDR3 comprises 12 residues. Germline V gives CDR1 SGHRS, CDR2 YFSETQ. V was trimmed by 4 bases and J by 5 bases, leaving 9 bases between them. In nucleotides, the CDR3 is TGCGCCAGCAGCCCGGAGAGTGAGACCCAGTACTTC. Translating gives CASSPESETQYF.

The chain has TRBV11-1 and TRBJ2-1, with 7 bases fitting TRBD1. Germline V gene sequence: CDR1 SGHAT, CDR2 FQDESV (reference sequence). The CDR3 loop spans 15 amino acids. The V and J ends lost 5 bases and 4 bases, in that order; junction bases with no gene match: 8. CDR3 nucleotides: TGTGCCAGCAGCAGAGTCAGGGGACAGTACAATGAGCAGTTCTTC. As protein: CASSRVRGQYNEQFF.